This TCR beta chain was captured in a study of T cells in Graves' hyperthyroidism and ophthalmopathy. Study findings and constraints: Most expanded thyroid clonotypes above 0.001 recurred in blood. The authors' 13 V-J model separated ophthalmopathy from stable hyperthyroidism.

This clonotype has ten or more counts. The target antigen is unknown. Diagnoses were established using clinical symptoms, serum thyroxine and TRAb, thyroid ultrasound and orbital computed tomography. Out of about 10 ml of fresh peripheral blood came the PBMCs. The CDR3 consists of 14 residues. With 2 bases clipped from V and 4 bases from J, the junction kept 1 base outside the gene matches. Germline V gene sequence: CDR1 ENHRY, CDR2 SYGVKD. RNA transcripts served as the template for amplifying TCR beta CDR3 regions. HTBI primers were the set used in a first-round RT-PCR of the TCR CDR3. TCRdb passed the multiplex PCR reads through MiXCR, listing each CDR3 protein once. The sample lists roughly 380,000 distinct CDR3 sequences, roughly 15% occurring once.

The TCR originated in a woman under 30 with Graves' hyperthyroidism. The chain combines TRBV10-3 with TRBJ2-7, with 11 bases fitting TRBD2. Sequenced input: blood. The CDR3 spells CAISETSGSYEQYF. In DNA form, the CDR3 reads TGTGCCATCAGTGAGACTAGCGGGAGTTACGAGCAGTACTTC.